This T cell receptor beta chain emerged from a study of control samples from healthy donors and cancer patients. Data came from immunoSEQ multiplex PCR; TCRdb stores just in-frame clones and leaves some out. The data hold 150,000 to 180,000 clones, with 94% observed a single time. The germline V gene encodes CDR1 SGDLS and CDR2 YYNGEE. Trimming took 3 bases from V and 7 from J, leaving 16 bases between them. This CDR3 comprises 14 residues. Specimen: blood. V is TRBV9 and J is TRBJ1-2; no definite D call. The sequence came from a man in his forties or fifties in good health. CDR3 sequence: CASSGAGSGGGYTF. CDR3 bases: TGTGCCAGCAGCGGAGCCGGGAGCGGCGGTGGCTACACCTTC.